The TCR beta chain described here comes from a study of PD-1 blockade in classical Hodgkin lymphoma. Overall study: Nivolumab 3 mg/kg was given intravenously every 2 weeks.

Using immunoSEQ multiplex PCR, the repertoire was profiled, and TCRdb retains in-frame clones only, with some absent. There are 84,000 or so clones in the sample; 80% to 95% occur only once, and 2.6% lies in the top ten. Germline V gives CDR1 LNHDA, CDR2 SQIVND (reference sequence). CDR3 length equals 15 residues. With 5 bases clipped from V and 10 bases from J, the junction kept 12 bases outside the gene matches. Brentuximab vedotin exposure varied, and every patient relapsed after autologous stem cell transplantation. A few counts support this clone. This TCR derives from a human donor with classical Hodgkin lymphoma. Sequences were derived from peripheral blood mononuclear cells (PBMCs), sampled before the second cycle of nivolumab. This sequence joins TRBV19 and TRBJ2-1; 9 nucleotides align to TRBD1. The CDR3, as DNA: TGTGCCAGTAGTCATCCGGGACAGGGTGGTATGGAGCAGTTCTTC. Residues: CASSHPGQGGMEQFF.